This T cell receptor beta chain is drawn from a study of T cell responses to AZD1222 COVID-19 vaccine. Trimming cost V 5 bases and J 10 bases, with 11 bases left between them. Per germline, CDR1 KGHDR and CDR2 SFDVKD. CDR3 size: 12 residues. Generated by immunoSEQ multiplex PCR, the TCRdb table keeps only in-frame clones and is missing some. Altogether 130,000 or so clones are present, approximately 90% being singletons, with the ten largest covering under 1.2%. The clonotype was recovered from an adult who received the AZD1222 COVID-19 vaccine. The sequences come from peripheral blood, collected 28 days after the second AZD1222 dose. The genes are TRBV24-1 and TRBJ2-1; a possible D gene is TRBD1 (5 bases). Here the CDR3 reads CATSARAYEQFF. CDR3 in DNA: TGTGCCACCAGTGCCAGGGCTTACGAGCAGTTCTTC.